The rows below give T cell receptor beta chains drawn from one sample of a study of cytomegalovirus exposure and HLA in healthy donors. Libraries were prepared by immunoSEQ multiplex PCR; TCRdb keeps only in-frame clonotypes and omits some of them. Here the sample spans 110,000 or so clones, 88% being singletons. Sequenced sample: PBMCs. These receptors were collected from a woman aged 18 to 35 in good health and CMV-seronegative. Both conserved end residues are part of each CDR3. A D gene is named only where the DNA matches it firmly. Some rows have no size entry. The others give once, few or many, or a class for an expanded clone.

TRBJ1-3	TRBV30	TRBD1	NA	TGTGCCTGGAGCGCCCCAGGGGGGTTTAGGGGAAACACCATATATTTT	CAWSAPGGFRGNTIYF
TRBJ1-1	TRBV19	TRBD1	NA	TGTGCCAGTGCGTCAGGGGGCGCAGGAAACACTGAAGCTTTCTTT	CASASGGAGNTEAFF
TRBJ1-2	TRBV2	NA	once	TGTGCCAGCAGTGATTCTTCCAACTATGGCTACACCTTC	CASSDSSNYGYTF
TRBJ2-7	TRBV30	NA	NA	TGTGCCTGGAAAGGGGGGGAGGGTTTCTCCTACGAGCAGTACTTC	CAWKGGEGFSYEQYF
TRBJ2-7	TRBV7-2	TRBD1	NA	TGTGCCAGCAGCACCCAATCGACAGGGATCGACTACGAGCAGTACTTC	CASSTQSTGIDYEQYF
TRBJ2-3	TRBV5-4	TRBD2	NA	TGTGCCAGCAGCTTATCGGCTAGCGGTAGGGCAGATACGCAGTATTTT	CASSLSASGRADTQYF
TRBJ1-2	TRBV4-3	NA	NA	TGCGCCAGCAGCCCCGAGGGCGCTAGCGTTGATGGCTACACCTTC	CASSPEGASVDGYTF
TRBJ2-1	TRBV29-1	TRBD2	NA	TGCAGCGCGCCGGGACTAGGAAACAATGAGCAGTTCTTC	CSAPGLGNNEQFF
TRBJ1-1	TRBV30	NA	few	TGTGCCTGGGTACAGGGTCATGGTGGGAACACTGAAGCTTTCTTT	CAWVQGHGGNTEAFF
TRBJ2-2	TRBV29-1	TRBD1	NA	TGCAGCGTCGGACAGGGGGGGCCCGGGGAGCTGTTTTTT	CSVGQGGPGELFF
TRBJ2-4	TRBV29-1	NA	NA	TGCAGCGTCTGGTCCCCGGTCGGCATTCAGTACTTC	CSVWSPVGIQYF
TRBJ2-1	TRBV6-6	TRBD2	NA	TGTGCCAGCACCTGGCTAGCGGGGCAGGACAATGAGCAGTTCTTC	CASTWLAGQDNEQFF
TRBJ2-2	TRBV9	NA	NA	TGTGCCAGCAGCTGGGACTTGAACACCGGGGAGCTGTTTTTT	CASSWDLNTGELFF
TRBJ1-1	TRBV7-3	NA	NA	TGTGCCAGCAGCACGGGGAACACTGAAGCTTTCTTT	CASSTGNTEAFF
TRBJ2-2	TRBV9	TRBD2	NA	TGTGCCAGCAGCGTTGAGCGGGGGCCCTCATCCGGGGAGCTGTTTTTT	CASSVERGPSSGELFF
TRBJ2-2	TRBV2	NA	NA	TGTGCCAGCAGTACCCAGGGGACCGGGGAGCTGTTTTTT	CASSTQGTGELFF
TRBJ1-1	TRBV7-9	NA	NA	TGTGCCAGCAGCCCAACAGACAGTCTGAGTACTGAAGCTTTCTTT	CASSPTDSLSTEAFF
TRBJ2-7	TRBV7-2	TRBD2	NA	TGTGCCAGCAGCTTAAGGGGGCTTTGGACTAGCGGGAAAGGCGAGCAGTACTTC	CASSLRGLWTSGKGEQYF
TRBJ1-2	TRBV2	TRBD1	few	TGTGCCAGCAGTGAAGCGGGACAGGCCAATATTGGGGGCTACACCTTC	CASSEAGQANIGGYTF
TRBJ2-7	TRBV19	TRBD1	NA	TGTGCCAGTAGTGTACAGGGGCTCTACGAGCAGTACTTC	CASSVQGLYEQYF
TRBJ2-5	TRBV11-2	TRBD2	NA	TGTGCCAGCAGCTTACAGCGGGGGACCCAGTACTTC	CASSLQRGTQYF
TRBJ2-7	TRBV11-2	TRBD1	NA	TGTGCCAGCAGCCAACCGGGACAGGACTCCTACGAGCAGTACTTC	CASSQPGQDSYEQYF
TRBJ2-2	TRBV7-2	TRBD1	NA	TGTGCCAGCAGCCCCCAGGGGGCAACCGGGGAGCTGTTTTTT	CASSPQGATGELFF